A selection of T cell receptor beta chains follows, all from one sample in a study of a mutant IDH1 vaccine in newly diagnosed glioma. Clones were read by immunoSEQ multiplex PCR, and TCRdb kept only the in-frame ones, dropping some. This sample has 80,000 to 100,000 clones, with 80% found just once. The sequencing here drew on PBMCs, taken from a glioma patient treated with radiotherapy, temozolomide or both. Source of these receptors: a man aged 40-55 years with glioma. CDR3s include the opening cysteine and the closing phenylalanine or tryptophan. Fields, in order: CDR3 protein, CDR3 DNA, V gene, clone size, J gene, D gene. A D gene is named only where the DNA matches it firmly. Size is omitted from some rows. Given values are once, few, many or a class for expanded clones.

CASSSLTHRTNTGELFF,TGTGCCAGCAGCTCCCTTACTCACAGGACGAACACCGGGGAGCTGTTTTTT,TRBV11-2,.,TRBJ2-2,.
CAWRDRDRGSGNTIYF,TGTGCCTGGAGAGACCGGGACAGGGGTTCTGGAAACACCATATATTTT,TRBV30,.,TRBJ1-3,TRBD1
CASSQETSGTDTQYF,TGTGCCAGCAGCCAAGAGACTAGCGGAACAGATACGCAGTATTTT,TRBV4-2,few,TRBJ2-3,TRBD2
CASSVGSGVYTQYF,TGTGCCAGCAGTGTAGGTAGCGGGGTGTATACCCAGTACTTC,TRBV2,.,TRBJ2-5,TRBD2
CASSLSRDNEQFF,TGCGCCAGCAGCCTCTCTAGGGACAATGAGCAGTTCTTC,TRBV4-3,.,TRBJ2-1,.
CASSTGRGYEQYF,TGTGCCAGTAGTACTGGCAGGGGCTACGAGCAGTACTTC,TRBV19,.,TRBJ2-7,.
CASSSRTDFKNIQYF,TGTGCCAGCAGCAGCCGGACAGATTTCAAAAACATTCAGTACTTC,TRBV7-2,.,TRBJ2-4,.
CASSLEQGSGETQYF,TGTGCCAGCAGCTTAGAGCAAGGGTCGGGGGAGACCCAGTACTTC,TRBV11-2,.,TRBJ2-5,.
CASSLKFSVSYNEQFF,TGTGCCAGCAGTTTAAAATTCAGCGTATCCTACAATGAGCAGTTCTTC,TRBV27,.,TRBJ2-1,.
CASRGPGGRAYEQYF,TGTGCCAGCAGGGGACCCGGCGGGAGGGCCTACGAGCAGTACTTC,TRBV2,.,TRBJ2-7,TRBD2
CAWAWTGDNEKLFF,TGTGCCTGGGCATGGACAGGGGATAATGAAAAACTGTTTTTT,TRBV30,once,TRBJ1-4,TRBD1
CARSSYTGELFF,TGTGCCAGAAGCTCCTACACCGGGGAGCTGTTTTTT,TRBV5-3,.,TRBJ2-2,.
CASSSQLVTEQFF,TGTGCCAGCAGCTCCCAACTAGTGACTGAGCAGTTCTTC,TRBV7-9,few,TRBJ2-1,.
CASSSQGFGYTF,TGTGCCAGCAGCTCCCAGGGGTTTGGCTACACCTTC,TRBV14,.,TRBJ1-2,.
CASTLLAASSDTQYF,TGCGCCAGCACCTTACTAGCGGCCTCCTCAGATACGCAGTATTTT,TRBV5-1,.,TRBJ2-3,TRBD2
CASGLRERGSVNEQFF,TGTGCTAGTGGTTTGAGAGAGCGCGGCTCCGTGAATGAGCAGTTCTTC,TRBV12-5,.,TRBJ2-1,.
CASWGDLSSYEQYF,TGTGCCAGCTGGGGCGATCTGAGCTCCTACGAGCAGTACTTC,TRBV6-5,.,TRBJ2-7,.
CASTPRETQYF,TGCGCCAGCACCCCTCGGGAGACCCAGTACTTC,TRBV23-1,once,TRBJ2-5,.
CASSLSPGASDQPQHF,TGTGCCAGTAGTCTCTCTCCGGGGGCGAGCGATCAGCCCCAGCATTTT,TRBV19,.,TRBJ1-5,.
CASSSSGGVEKLFF,TGCGCCAGCAGCTCTTCAGGGGGTGTGGAAAAACTGTTTTTT,TRBV5-1,.,TRBJ1-4,TRBD1
CASSLSLAGNNEQFF,TGTGCCAGCAGTTTGAGTCTAGCGGGGAACAATGAGCAGTTCTTC,TRBV27,.,TRBJ2-1,TRBD2
CASTGANVLTF,TGTGCCAGTACTGGGGCCAACGTCCTGACTTTC,TRBV19,.,TRBJ2-6,.
CASSLSSGRQETQYF,TGTGCCAGCAGCTTGTCTAGCGGGAGACAAGAGACCCAGTACTTC,TRBV5-4,few,TRBJ2-5,TRBD2
CASRFGPRESNTEAFF,TGTGCCAGCAGATTCGGCCCTCGCGAATCGAACACTGAAGCTTTCTTT,TRBV27,medium-sized,TRBJ1-1,.
CASSGRVGPKETQYF,TGTGCCAGCAGCGGGAGGGTGGGGCCCAAAGAGACCCAGTACTTC,TRBV7-2,.,TRBJ2-5,TRBD2
CASSLVARAGNEKLFF,TGTGCCAGCAGCTTAGTGGCCAGGGCCGGAAATGAAAAACTGTTTTTT,TRBV7-2,.,TRBJ1-4,.
CASSQDPGTSYEQFF,TGCGCCAGCAGCCAAGATCCAGGGACTAGCTATGAGCAGTTCTTC,TRBV4-3,once,TRBJ2-1,TRBD2
CASSYSTFGYGYTF,TGTGCCAGCAGTTACTCGACGTTCGGATATGGCTACACCTTC,TRBV6-5,few,TRBJ1-2,.
CASSQGPGERSPLHF,TGCGCCAGCAGCCAAGGACCGGGAGAACGGTCACCCCTCCACTTT,TRBV4-1,few,TRBJ1-6,.
CASSPPGLGGNEKLFF,TGTGCCAGCTCACCACCGGGTTTAGGGGGTAATGAAAAACTGTTTTTT,TRBV18,.,TRBJ1-4,.
CASSLSGTGPYEQYF,TGTGCCAGCAGCTTAAGTGGGACAGGCCCCTACGAGCAGTACTTC,TRBV7-2,.,TRBJ2-7,TRBD1
CASSYRVPGANVLTF,TGTGCCAGCAGTTACAGGGTACCTGGGGCCAACGTCCTGACTTTC,TRBV6-5,.,TRBJ2-6,.
CASSLVGTHTGELFF,TGTGCCAGCAGCTTAGTAGGGACACACACCGGGGAGCTGTTTTTT,TRBV11-2,.,TRBJ2-2,.
CASSLAGGGANVLTF,TGTGCCAGCAGCTTAGCGGGAGGTGGGGCCAACGTCCTGACTTTC,TRBV7-2,.,TRBJ2-6,.
CASSIDPGLTGGYTF,TGTGCCAGTAGTATAGATCCGGGACTAACGGGTGGCTACACCTTC,TRBV19,.,TRBJ1-2,.
CASSLGQGYDEQYF,TGTGCCAGCAGCTTGGGACAGGGTTACGACGAGCAGTACTTC,TRBV13,.,TRBJ2-7,TRBD1
CASSPGEGIEETQYF,TGCGCCAGCAGCCCGGGGGAAGGGATCGAAGAGACCCAGTACTTC,TRBV4-3,.,TRBJ2-5,.
CASTDPGGHPTEAFF,TGTGCCAGCACCGACCCCGGTGGCCACCCCACTGAAGCTTTCTTT,TRBV9,few,TRBJ1-1,.
CASGREGKLEYGYTF,TGTGCCAGTGGCCGGGAGGGGAAGCTGGAGTATGGCTACACCTTC,TRBV19,.,TRBJ1-2,.
CASSQPRTGGGYTF,TGCGCCAGCAGCCAGCCCCGGACAGGGGGGGGCTACACCTTC,TRBV4-1,once,TRBJ1-2,TRBD1
CAISEYAVDRDLQEDEKLFF,TGTGCCATCAGTGAGTACGCAGTGGACCGGGACCTCCAGGAGGATGAAAAACTGTTTTTT,TRBV10-3,.,TRBJ1-4,.
CASAGQTRQGVSYEQYF,TGTGCCAGCGCCGGTCAAACAAGGCAGGGGGTCTCCTACGAGCAGTACTTC,TRBV19,.,TRBJ2-7,TRBD1
CASSLGWGSYHNEQFF,TGTGCCAGCAGCTTAGGTTGGGGATCTTATCACAATGAGCAGTTCTTC,TRBV7-2,.,TRBJ2-1,.
CAISERGMGGTDTQYF,TGTGCCATCAGTGAGAGGGGGATGGGGGGGACAGATACGCAGTATTTT,TRBV10-3,.,TRBJ2-3,.
CASSIGGGEQETQYF,TGTGCCAGCAGCATAGGGGGGGGAGAACAAGAGACCCAGTACTTC,TRBV7-8,.,TRBJ2-5,.
CASRGLAGGREQFF,TGTGCCAGCAGAGGACTAGCGGGGGGCCGGGAGCAGTTCTTC,TRBV7-2,.,TRBJ2-1,TRBD2
CASAGAGDTEAFF,TGTGCCAGCGCGGGGGCGGGAGACACTGAAGCTTTCTTT,TRBV2,.,TRBJ1-1,.
CASSLYGEQYF,TGTGCCAGCAGCTTATACGGCGAGCAGTACTTC,TRBV7-2,.,TRBJ2-7,.
CATSREGQGTTPLHF,TGTGCCACCAGCAGGGAGGGACAGGGGACAACACCCCTCCACTTT,TRBV15,once,TRBJ1-6,TRBD1
CASSLALLGAQVGTQYF,TGTGCCAGCAGCTTAGCGCTGTTAGGGGCTCAGGTCGGGACCCAGTACTTC,TRBV7-2,.,TRBJ2-5,.